The next 30 T cell receptor beta chains were all read from a single sample in a study of blood T cell repertoires in COVID-19. Data came from immunoSEQ multiplex PCR; TCRdb stores just in-frame clones and leaves some out. The repertoire consists of about 39,000 clones, with about 94% occurring once and the leading ten covering around 4%. The material sequenced was peripheral blood. The source is a human donor with active COVID-19. The donor label of this sample is uncertain.

The genes are TRBV5-6 and TRBJ2-7; unclear D gene. CDR3 length: 13 amino acids. V dropped 2 bases and J dropped 4 bases, with 10 bases sitting between them. CDR1 and CDR2 from the germline V gene are SGHDT and YYEEEE. CDR3 sequence reads: CASSFGSPYEQYF. CDR3 DNA sequence: TGTGCCAGCAGCTTCGGGTCACCATACGAGCAGTACTTC.

The chain uses TRBV6-2 or TRBV6-3 and TRBJ2-7; possible D gene TRBD2, 5 bases. CDR3 size: 12 residues. Trimming shortened V by 5 bases and J by 9 bases, and 14 bases separated the two germline ends. Per germline, CDR1 MNHEY and CDR2 SVGEGT. The CDR3 sequence is CASSPTLAGQYF. Written as DNA, the CDR3 is TGTGCCAGCAGTCCGACCCTAGCTGGGCAGTACTTC.

This clone was seen just once. The chain combines TRBV12-5 with TRBJ2-3, with 7 bases lining up with TRBD1. After removal of 5 bases from V and 2 bases from J, the junction contained 4 bases not matched to a gene. The CDR3 contains 14 residues. The germline V gene encodes CDR1 LGHNT and CDR2 FRNRAP. The CDR3 region is CASGGGQSTDTQYF. The CDR3 DNA reads as TGTGCTAGTGGTGGGGGACAGTCCACAGATACGCAGTATTTT. The variable domain in full, with the rest retrieved from reference TRBV12-5 and TRBJ2-3, is DARVTQTPRHKVTEMGQEVTMRCQPILGHNTVFWYRQTMMQGLELLAYFRNRAPLDDSGMPKDRFSAEMPDATLATLKIQPSEPRDSAVYFCASGGGQSTDTQYFGPGTRLTVL.

The chain recombines TRBV19 with TRBJ1-6, with D uncertain. The CDR3 is 14 residues long. Looked up from germline, CDR1 is LNHDA and CDR2 is SQIVND (reference sequence). Trimming shortened V by 6 bases and J by 6 bases, and 12 bases separated the two germline ends. The CDR3 loop reads CASRHPGGNSPLHF. The CDR3 nucleotides are TGTGCCAGTAGGCACCCTGGAGGTAATTCACCCCTCCACTTT.

The J gene is TRBJ2-7, the V gene TRBV10-3, with D perhaps matching TRBD1 (6 bases). This CDR3 has 11 amino acids. V was cut by 6 bases and J by 5 bases, with 8 bases left in between. Germline-derived CDR1 and CDR2 are ENHRY and SYGVKD. Here the CDR3 reads CAIRQGNEQYF. CDR3 nucleotide sequence: TGTGCCATCAGACAGGGAAACGAGCAGTACTTC.

This clone came up once. This chain joins TRBV20-1 and TRBJ1-5; unclear D gene. CDR1 and CDR2 from the germline V gene are DFQATT and SNEGSKA (reference sequence). The CDR3 has 14 residues. V was trimmed by 3 bases and J by 3 bases, leaving 12 bases between them. CDR3 residues: CSASPGSVNQPQHF. DNA for the CDR3: TGCAGTGCTAGTCCGGGGTCGGTCAATCAGCCCCAGCATTTT.

The chain has TRBV6-1 and TRBJ2-5; 7 positions match TRBD2. Trimming at V came to 1 base and at J to 7 bases, leaving 6 bases not matched to a gene. The germline gives CDR1 MNHNS, CDR2 SASEGT. This CDR3 is built from 14 residues. CDR3 coding DNA: TGTGCCAGCAGTGAAGGGGCAGGGAGGGCGACCCAGTACTTC. It encodes CASSEGAGRATQYF.

The chain joins TRBV12-3 or TRBV12-4 to TRBJ2-3; tentative D call: TRBD2 (5 bases). The CDR3 totals 12 residues. Trimming left V 7 bases short and J 6 bases short, with 11 bases between. The CDR3 protein is CASTSRRDTQYF. The CDR3 nucleotides are TGTGCCAGCACTAGCCGGAGGGATACGCAGTATTTT.

This clone was observed once. The rearrangement joins TRBV5-1 to TRBJ2-1, with 14 nucleotides matching TRBD2. Germline V gene sequence: CDR1 SGHRS, CDR2 YFSETQ. There are 17 residues in the CDR3. V shed 1 base, J shed 7 bases, and the junction held 7 bases outside the gene matches. The CDR3 spells CASSLSIGTSGRNEQFF. CDR3 sequence (DNA): TGCGCCAGCAGCTTGAGCATTGGGACTAGCGGGAGAAATGAGCAGTTCTTC.

This chain uses TRBV7-6 with TRBJ2-7; D is possibly TRBD2 (6 bases). Germline lookup yields CDR1 SGHVS and CDR2 FNYEAQ. This CDR3 has 17 amino acids. Deletions cut 5 bases from V and 4 bases from J, with 24 bases between. For the CDR3, the DNA is TGTGCCAGCAGCACTCCCTTGCGCGGGGAGGAACCTTACGAGCAGTACTTC. This sequence encodes CASSTPLRGEEPYEQYF.

The genes are TRBV19 and TRBJ1-2, with 9 bases aligning to TRBD1. The CDR3 consists of 15 residues. Looked up from germline, CDR1 is LNHDA and CDR2 is SQIVND (reference sequence). The junction had 11 bases not matched to a gene; V was cut back by 5 bases and J by 7 bases. CDR3 nucleotides: TGTGCCAGTAGTGTCGAACAGGGGGCGTCTTCTGGCTACACCTTC. Translated, it gives CASSVEQGASSGYTF.

The chain combines TRBV9 with TRBJ2-2; 8 bases line up with TRBD1. V lost 1 base to trimming and J lost 5 bases; unmatched junction nucleotides: 4. In germline, CDR1 is SGDLS, CDR2 YYNGEE. The CDR3 has 15 residues. In DNA, the CDR3 is TGTGCCAGCAGCGTATCGTACAGGGGGACCGGGGAGCTGTTTTTT. Protein product: CASSVSYRGTGELFF.

The chain couples TRBV7-2 to TRBJ2-7; TRBD1 agrees at 7 bases. Trimming took 5 bases from V and 2 from J; bases not matched to a gene: 6. The V gene's germline CDR1 is SGHTA and CDR2 FQGNSA. The CDR3 has 14 residues. CDR3 protein: CASSPQGSAYEQYF. For the CDR3, the DNA is TGTGCCAGCAGCCCACAGGGGTCGGCCTACGAGCAGTACTTC.

The V call is TRBV5-4, the J call TRBJ1-1; tentatively, D is TRBD1 (6 bases). CDR3 length: 15 amino acids. V gave up 0 bases and J gave up 1 base, with 10 bases separating them. CDR1 and CDR2 from the germline V gene are SGHNT and YYREEE (reference sequence). The CDR3 DNA reads TGTGCCAGCAGCTTGGCCAGGGGATCGAACACTGAAGCTTTCTTT. Amino acid sequence: CASSLARGSNTEAFF.

The sample holds a few counts of this clone. The chain employs TRBV7-2 and TRBJ1-6; D ambiguous. The CDR3 sequence is 15 residues long. The germline gives CDR1 SGHTA, CDR2 FQGNSA. The germline V and J ends were trimmed by 2 bases and 5 bases, with 10 bases remaining between them. The CDR3 region is CASSLLEQNNSPLHF. In nucleotides, the CDR3 is TGTGCCAGCAGCTTATTAGAGCAAAATAATTCACCCCTCCACTTT.

This chain connects TRBV2 to TRBJ2-7, with TRBD1 identical over 8 bases. This CDR3 region has 12 residues. CDR1 and CDR2 from the germline V gene are SNHLY and FYNNEI. The CDR3 reads CAAFDRGNEQYF. In DNA, the CDR3 is TGTGCTGCTTTCGACAGGGGCAACGAGCAGTACTTC.

The rearrangement links TRBV7-2 to TRBJ2-3, with TRBD2 matching 10 bases. CDR1 SGHTA and CDR2 FQGNSA come from the germline V gene. The CDR3 length is 19 residues. The J segment lost 0 bases and the V segment lost 4 bases, leaving 13 bases of the junction unmatched. The CDR3 region has the DNA TGTGCCAGCAGCTCAGACCTTAGCGGGAGGCCTCAAAGCACAGATACGCAGTATTTT. This sequence encodes CASSSDLSGRPQSTDTQYF.

V is TRBV6-5 and J is TRBJ1-6; no clear D. From germline, CDR1 is MNHEY and CDR2 SVGAGI. This CDR3 contains 14 residues. The V gene lost 8 bases and the J gene lost 8 bases, with 16 bases spanning the gap. CDR3 sequence reads: CASSSGSSYSPLHF. CDR3 coding DNA: TGTGCCAGCTCATCGGGGAGTAGTTATTCACCCCTCCACTTT.

The genes are TRBV4-2 and TRBJ1-1, with a tentative D call TRBD1 (6 bases). The CDR3 length is 21 residues. The germline gives CDR1 LGHNA, CDR2 YNFKEQ. V lost 3 bases and J 1 base, leaving 30 bases between the germline ends. The CDR3 here is CASSQSKLSGRGPLSNTEAFF. The CDR3 coding sequence is TGTGCCAGCAGCCAGTCCAAACTTAGCGGGCGGGGGCCTCTATCGAACACTGAAGCTTTCTTT.

This rearrangement joins TRBV29-1 to TRBJ2-1, with 8 nucleotides matching TRBD2. In germline, CDR1 is SQVTM, CDR2 ANQGSEA. With V trimmed by 5 bases and J by 3 bases, 6 bases remained unmatched. CDR3 size: 14 residues. CDR3 residues: CSVTSGSFYNEQFF. The CDR3 DNA reads TGCAGCGTTACCAGCGGGAGTTTCTACAATGAGCAGTTCTTC.

The chain joins TRBV6-5 to TRBJ2-1; 9 bases fit TRBD2. The V gene end was trimmed by 9 bases and the J gene end by 4 bases; junction bases not matched to a gene: 7. Germline assignment: CDR1 MNHEY and CDR2 SVGAGI. CDR3 length: 14 amino acids. CDR3 sequence (DNA): TGTGCCAGTGAAGCGGGGGGCTCGTACAATGAGCAGTTCTTC. It yields the protein CASEAGGSYNEQFF.

The chain couples TRBV6-5 to TRBJ1-1; no reliable D call. V was cut by 6 bases and J by 1 base, with 12 bases left in between. In germline, CDR1 is MNHEY, CDR2 SVGAGI. This CDR3 has 14 residues. Here the CDR3 DNA reads TGTGCCAGCAGGCCCTCCGCCGGGAACACTGAAGCTTTCTTT. Translation: CASRPSAGNTEAFF.

This chain joins TRBV25-1 and TRBJ2-5; TRBD2 aligns across 11 bases. The CDR3 runs 15 residues. V lost 11 bases, J lost 4 bases, and 12 bases stayed unmatched. CDR1 and CDR2 (germline): MGHDK, SYGVNS. CDR3 in DNA: TGTGCCGCGATAGCGGGGGGGAGGCTAGGAGAGACCCAGTACTTC. This gives the protein CAAIAGGRLGETQYF.

The chain combines TRBV19 with TRBJ2-5; 7 positions agree with TRBD2. CDR3 length: 15 residues. With V trimmed by 5 bases and J by 5 bases, 11 bases remained unmatched. Germline V gives CDR1 LNHDA, CDR2 SQIVND (reference sequence). CDR3 DNA sequence: TGTGCCAGTAGTGCCTTAGCGGGTACCGGGGAGACCCAGTACTTC. Residues: CASSALAGTGETQYF.

This chain connects TRBV27 to TRBJ2-3, with TRBD2 matching over 7 bases. With V trimmed by 3 bases and J by 4 bases, 4 bases remained unmatched. CDR3 length equals 14 residues. Germline V lookup: CDR1 MNHEY, CDR2 SMNVEV (reference sequence). This CDR3 reads CASSLAGRADTQYF. CDR3 coding DNA: TGTGCCAGCAGTTTGGCTGGGAGGGCAGATACGCAGTATTTT.

The CDR3 region is CASSLDGTNYGYTF. The CDR3 bases are TGTGCCAGCAGTCTGGACGGGACAAACTATGGCTACACCTTC. The J gene is TRBJ1-2, the V gene TRBV6-5, with D perhaps TRBD1 (6 bases). There are 14 residues in the CDR3. The V end lost 5 bases, the J end lost 2 bases, and 12 bases lay between the germline ends. Germline CDR1 reads MNHEY; CDR2 reads SVGAGI.

The chain is built from TRBV11-3 and TRBJ2-7; 12 positions match TRBD1. Germline V gives CDR1 SGHNT, CDR2 YENEEA. The length of the CDR3 is 16 residues. Trimming cost V 5 bases and J 3 bases; bases outside gene matches: 8. DNA of the CDR3: TGTGCCAGCAGCCTGGGGACAGGGGGCGATGTCTACGAGCAGTACTTC. Translating gives CASSLGTGGDVYEQYF.

The chain has TRBV7-8 and TRBJ2-7; the match to TRBD1 covers 11 bases. Germline V CDR1 and CDR2: SGHVS, FQNEAQ. The CDR3 has 16 amino acids. J gave up 5 bases and V 5 bases, and 11 bases lay outside the gene matches. CDR3 residues: CASSQTRTGGFDEQYF. In nucleotides, the CDR3 is TGTGCCAGCAGCCAAACGAGGACAGGGGGCTTTGACGAGCAGTACTTC.

This clone was counted a single time. Its ends do not fully match the called genes, so a read error is possible. This chain connects TRBV2 to TRBJ1-2; maybe TRBD1 (5 bases). The CDR3 contains 12 residues. The germline gives CDR1 SNHLY, CDR2 FYNNEI. The CDR3 loop is CASSDDDRENSF. Here the CDR3 DNA reads TGTGCCAGCAGTGACGACGACAGAGAAAATAGCTTC.

The chain has TRBV7-9 and TRBJ1-4; weak D call: TRBD1 (5 bases). The length of the CDR3 is 11 residues. The V gene's germline CDR1 is SEHNR and CDR2 FQNEAQ (reference sequence). V was shortened by 8 bases and J by 8 bases, with 9 bases between the two germline ends. CDR3 coding DNA: TGTGCCAGCGCGGAGGGGGAAAAACTGTTTTTT. It specifies CASAEGEKLFF.